This TCR beta chain was sequenced for a study of OX40 agonist ivuxolimab in advanced cancers. Study outcomes and limitations: Low normalized T-cell clonal expansion also characterized some of the nonresponders.

Using immunoSEQ multiplex PCR, the repertoire was profiled, and TCRdb retains in-frame clones only, with some absent. The sample shows tens of thousands of clones, about nine tenths of them seen only once. The CDR3 contains 14 residues. Trimming cost V 4 bases and J 0 bases, with 10 bases left between them. Germline V gene lookup returns CDR1 ENHRY and CDR2 SYGVKD. Regarding this clone: Its matching antigen is unknown.

This receptor was identified in an adult with an advanced solid tumor such as melanoma, head and neck, liver or kidney cancer. This chain uses TRBV10-3 with TRBJ2-7; a weak D match, TRBD1 (6 bases). The source was CD4+ or CD8+ T cells sorted from blood, collected in a trial of the OX40 agonist ivuxolimab. CDR3 nucleotides: TGTGCCATCAGTGGGGTGGACAGCTCCTACGAGCAGTACTTC. This sequence encodes CAISGVDSSYEQYF.